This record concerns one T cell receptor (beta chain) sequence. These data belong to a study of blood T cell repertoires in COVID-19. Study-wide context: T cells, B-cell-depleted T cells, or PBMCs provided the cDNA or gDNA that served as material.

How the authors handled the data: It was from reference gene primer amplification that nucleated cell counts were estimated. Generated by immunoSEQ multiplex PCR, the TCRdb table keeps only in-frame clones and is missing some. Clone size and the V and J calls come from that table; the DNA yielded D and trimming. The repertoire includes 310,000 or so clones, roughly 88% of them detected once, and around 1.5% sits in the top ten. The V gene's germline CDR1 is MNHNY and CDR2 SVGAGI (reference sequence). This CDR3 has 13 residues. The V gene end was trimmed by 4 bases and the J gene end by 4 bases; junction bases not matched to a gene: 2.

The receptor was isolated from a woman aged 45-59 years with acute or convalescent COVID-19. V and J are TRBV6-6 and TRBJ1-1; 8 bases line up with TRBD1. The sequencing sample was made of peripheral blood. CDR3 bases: TGTGCCAGCAGTTCTACAGGGGGCACTGAAGCTTTCTTT. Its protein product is CASSSTGGTEAFF.